This T cell receptor (beta chain) was documented in a study of PD-L1 blockade in urothelial cancer. Using immunoSEQ multiplex PCR, the repertoire was profiled, and TCRdb retains in-frame clones only, with some absent. The sample carries some 100,000 clones, 91% recorded once. This CDR3 region has 11 residues. Trimming took 8 bases from V and 9 from J, leaving 14 bases between them. The V gene's germline CDR1 is MNHEY and CDR2 SVGAGI. Sequences were derived from PBMCs, sampled around atezolizumab (anti-PD-L1) treatment. This receptor was obtained from an elderly woman with urothelial cancer. The rearrangement uses TRBV6-5 and TRBJ2-7; TRBD2 might be the D (7 bases). The CDR3, as DNA: TGTGCCAGCTCACAGGGAGGGGCGCAGTACTTC. Translated, it gives CASSQGGAQYF.